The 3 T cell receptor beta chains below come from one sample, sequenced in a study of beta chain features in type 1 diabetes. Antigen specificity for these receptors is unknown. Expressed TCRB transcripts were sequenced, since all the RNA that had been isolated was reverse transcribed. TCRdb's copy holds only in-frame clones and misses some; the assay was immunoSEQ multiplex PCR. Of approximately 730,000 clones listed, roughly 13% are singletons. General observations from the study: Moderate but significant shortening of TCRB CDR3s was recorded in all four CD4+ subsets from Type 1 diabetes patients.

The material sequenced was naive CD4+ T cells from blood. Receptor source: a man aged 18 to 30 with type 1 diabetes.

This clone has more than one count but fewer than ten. CDR3 amino acids: CASSLGGLAGGRGTDTQYF. The CDR3 nucleotides are TGTGCCAGCAGCTTAGGAGGACTAGCGGGGGGGCGAGGCACAGATACGCAGTATTTT. The rearrangement links TRBV7-9 to TRBJ2-3; 15 positions match TRBD2. CDR3 length: 19 amino acids. The germline CDR1 and CDR2 sequences are SEHNR and FQNEAQ (reference sequence). Trimming removed 1 base from V and 1 base from J; junction bases left unmatched: 6.

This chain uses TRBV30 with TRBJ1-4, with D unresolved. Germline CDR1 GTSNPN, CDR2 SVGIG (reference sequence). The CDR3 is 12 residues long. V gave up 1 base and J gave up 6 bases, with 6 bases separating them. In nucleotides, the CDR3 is TGTGCCTGGAGTGGGGCAGATGAAAAACTGTTTTTT. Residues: CAWSGADEKLFF.

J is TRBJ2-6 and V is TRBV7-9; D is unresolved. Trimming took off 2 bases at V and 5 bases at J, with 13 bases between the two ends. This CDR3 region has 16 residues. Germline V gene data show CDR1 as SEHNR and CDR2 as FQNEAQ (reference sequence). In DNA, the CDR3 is TGTGCCAGCAGCTTAACGCCTGCCCTTAGGGCCAACGTCCTGACTTTC. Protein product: CASSLTPALRANVLTF.